This T cell receptor (beta chain) was recorded in a study of cytomegalovirus exposure and HLA in healthy donors. Study results and caveats: A later analysis linked a missense variant in DCLRE1C to the trimming of TCR beta V and J genes.

60 Vbeta and 13 Jbeta primers were used in PCR. Sequencing used immunoSEQ multiplex PCR; TCRdb keeps in-frame clones, though not all of them. The table has some 65,000 clones, 62% seen once. The CDR3 is 12 amino acids. V lost 3 bases and J lost 2, with 4 bases in between. Per germline, CDR1 SGDLS and CDR2 YYNGEE. Comment on this clone: What it binds is not known.

The chain links TRBV9 to TRBJ2-3; D uncertain. This receptor was obtained from a man younger than 40 in good health and CMV-seronegative. Sequencing was carried out using PBMCs. CDR3 nucleotides: TGTGCCAGCAGCGCTTTCACAGATACGCAGTATTTT. Protein sequence: CASSAFTDTQYF.